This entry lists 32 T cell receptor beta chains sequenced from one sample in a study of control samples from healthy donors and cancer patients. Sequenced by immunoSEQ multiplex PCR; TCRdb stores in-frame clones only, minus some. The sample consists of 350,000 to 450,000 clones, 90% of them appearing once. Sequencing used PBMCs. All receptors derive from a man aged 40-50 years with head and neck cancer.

The CDR3 region has the DNA TGTGCCAGCAGTTACTCGAGAGCCCAAGAGACCCAGTACTTC. It specifies CASSYSRAQETQYF. The gene calls are TRBV6-5 and TRBJ2-5; D gene unclear. Germline CDR1 is MNHEY and CDR2 is SVGAGI. This CDR3 is built from 14 residues. Between the trimmed V and J ends, which lost 0 bases and 1 base, there was a span of 6 bases.

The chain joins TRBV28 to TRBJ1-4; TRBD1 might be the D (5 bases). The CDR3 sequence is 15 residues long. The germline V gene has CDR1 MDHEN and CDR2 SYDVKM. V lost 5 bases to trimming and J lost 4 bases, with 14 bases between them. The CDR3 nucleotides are TGTGCCAGCAGTCCCTCGGGGGAAAGTAATGAAAAACTGTTTTTT. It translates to CASSPSGESNEKLFF.

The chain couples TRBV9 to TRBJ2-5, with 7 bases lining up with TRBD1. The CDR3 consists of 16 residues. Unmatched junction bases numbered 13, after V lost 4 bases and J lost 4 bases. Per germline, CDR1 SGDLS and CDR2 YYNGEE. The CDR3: CASSPTTGWSGETQYF. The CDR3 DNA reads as TGTGCCAGCAGCCCAACGACAGGGTGGTCGGGAGAGACCCAGTACTTC.

The CDR3 reads CASSYGTALNNSPLHF. The CDR3 DNA reads as TGTGCCAGCAGTTACGGGACAGCACTCAATAATTCACCCCTCCACTTT. The genes are TRBV6-5 and TRBJ1-6, with 7 bases lining up with TRBD1. The CDR3 has 16 amino acids. Germline V gene sequence: CDR1 MNHEY, CDR2 SVGAGI. Trimming removed 2 bases from V and 5 bases from J; junction bases left unmatched: 6.

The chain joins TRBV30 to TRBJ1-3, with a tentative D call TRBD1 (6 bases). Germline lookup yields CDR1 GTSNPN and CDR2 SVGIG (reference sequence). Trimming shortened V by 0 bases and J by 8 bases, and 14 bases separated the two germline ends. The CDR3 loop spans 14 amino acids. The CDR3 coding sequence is TGTGCCTGGAGTGTAGCAGGGGTGCGGGACACCATATATTTT. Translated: CAWSVAGVRDTIYF.

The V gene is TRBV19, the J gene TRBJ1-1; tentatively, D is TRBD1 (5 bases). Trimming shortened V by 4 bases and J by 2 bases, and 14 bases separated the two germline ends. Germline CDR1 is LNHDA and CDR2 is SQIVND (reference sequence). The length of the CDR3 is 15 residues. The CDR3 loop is CASSTRGRSNTEAFF. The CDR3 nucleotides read TGTGCCAGTAGTACTAGGGGACGGAGCAACACTGAAGCTTTCTTT.

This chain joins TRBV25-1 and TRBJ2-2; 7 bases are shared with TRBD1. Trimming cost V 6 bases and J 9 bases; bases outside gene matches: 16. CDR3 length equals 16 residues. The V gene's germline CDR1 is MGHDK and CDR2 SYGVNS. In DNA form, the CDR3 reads TGTGCCAGCAGCCCTCTAGGGGGCTCCTTATCCCGGGAGCTGTTTTTT. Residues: CASSPLGGSLSRELFF.

CDR3 protein: CASRIGPGTNYGYTF. Written as DNA, the CDR3 is TGTGCCAGCAGAATCGGGCCAGGGACAAACTATGGCTACACCTTC. This rearrangement joins TRBV11-1 to TRBJ1-2; possible D gene TRBD1, 6 bases. Trimming removed 6 bases from V and 2 bases from J, with 16 bases in between. Looked up from germline, CDR1 is SGHAT and CDR2 is FQDESV (reference sequence). The CDR3 runs to 15 residues.

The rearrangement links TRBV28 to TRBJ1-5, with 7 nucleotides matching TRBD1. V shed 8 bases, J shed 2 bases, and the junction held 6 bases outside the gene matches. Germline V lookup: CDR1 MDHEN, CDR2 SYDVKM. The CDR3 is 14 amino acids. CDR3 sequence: CASGLDRGNQPQHF. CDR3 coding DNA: TGTGCCAGCGGCCTTGACAGGGGCAATCAGCCCCAGCATTTT.

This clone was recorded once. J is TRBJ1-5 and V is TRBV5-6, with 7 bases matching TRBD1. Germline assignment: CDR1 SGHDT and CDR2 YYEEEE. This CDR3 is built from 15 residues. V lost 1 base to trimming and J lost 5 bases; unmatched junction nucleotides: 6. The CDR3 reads CASSLRGPGDQPQHF. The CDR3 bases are TGTGCCAGCAGCTTGAGGGGGCCGGGGGATCAGCCCCAGCATTTT.

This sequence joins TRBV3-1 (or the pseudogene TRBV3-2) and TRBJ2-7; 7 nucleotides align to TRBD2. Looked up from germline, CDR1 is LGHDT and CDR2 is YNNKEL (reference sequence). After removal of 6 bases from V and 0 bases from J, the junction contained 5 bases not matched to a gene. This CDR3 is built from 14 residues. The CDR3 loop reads CASSGLAASYEQYF. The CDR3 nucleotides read TGTGCCAGCAGTGGCCTAGCGGCCTCCTACGAGCAGTACTTC.

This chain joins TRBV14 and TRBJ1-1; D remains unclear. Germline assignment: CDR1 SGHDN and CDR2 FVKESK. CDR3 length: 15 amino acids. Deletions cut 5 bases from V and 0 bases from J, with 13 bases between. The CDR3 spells CASSSGVKLNTEAFF. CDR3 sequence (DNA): TGTGCCAGCAGCAGCGGGGTAAAGTTGAACACTGAAGCTTTCTTT.

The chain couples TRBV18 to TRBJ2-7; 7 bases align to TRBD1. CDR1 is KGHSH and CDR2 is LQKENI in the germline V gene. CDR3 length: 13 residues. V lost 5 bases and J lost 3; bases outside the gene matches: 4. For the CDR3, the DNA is TGTGCCAGCTCATCCGGGACAGTCTACGAGCAGTACTTC. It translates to CASSSGTVYEQYF.

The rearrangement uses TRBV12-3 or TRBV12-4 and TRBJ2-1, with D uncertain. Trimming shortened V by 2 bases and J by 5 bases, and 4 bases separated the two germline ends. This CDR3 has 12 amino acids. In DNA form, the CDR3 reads TGTGCCAGCAGTTTAAATCACAATGAGCAGTTCTTC. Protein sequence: CASSLNHNEQFF.

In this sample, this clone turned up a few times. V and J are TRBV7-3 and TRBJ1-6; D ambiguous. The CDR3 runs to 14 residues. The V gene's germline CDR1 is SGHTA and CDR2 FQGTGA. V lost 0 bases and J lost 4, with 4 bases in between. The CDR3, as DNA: TGTGCCAGCAGCTTAACGGGTTATAATTCACCCCTCCACTTT. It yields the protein CASSLTGYNSPLHF.

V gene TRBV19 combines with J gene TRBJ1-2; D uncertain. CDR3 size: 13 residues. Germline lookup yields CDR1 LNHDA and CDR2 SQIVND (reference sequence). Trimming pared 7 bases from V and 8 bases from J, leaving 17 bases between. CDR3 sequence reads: CASTPQLAAGYTF. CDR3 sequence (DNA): TGTGCCAGTACCCCCCAGCTTGCCGCGGGCTACACCTTC.

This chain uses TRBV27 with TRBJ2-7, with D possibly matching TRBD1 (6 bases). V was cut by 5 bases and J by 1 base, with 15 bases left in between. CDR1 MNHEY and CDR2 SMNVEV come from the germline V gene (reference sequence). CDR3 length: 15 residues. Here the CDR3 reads CASSQSRDTSYEQYF. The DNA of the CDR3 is TGTGCCAGCAGTCAGTCCCGGGACACTTCCTACGAGCAGTACTTC.

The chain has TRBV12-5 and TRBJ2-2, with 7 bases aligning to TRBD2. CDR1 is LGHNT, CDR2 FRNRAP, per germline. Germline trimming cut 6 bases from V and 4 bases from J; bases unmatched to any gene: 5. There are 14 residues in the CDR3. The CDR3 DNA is TGTGCTAGTGGCCTGAGCGGGATCACCGGGGAGCTGTTTTTT. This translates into CASGLSGITGELFF. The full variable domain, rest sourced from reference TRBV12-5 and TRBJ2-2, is DARVTQTPRHKVTEMGQEVTMRCQPILGHNTVFWYRQTMMQGLELLAYFRNRAPLDDSGMPKDRFSAEMPDATLATLKIQPSEPRDSAVYFCASGLSGITGELFFGEGSRLTVL.

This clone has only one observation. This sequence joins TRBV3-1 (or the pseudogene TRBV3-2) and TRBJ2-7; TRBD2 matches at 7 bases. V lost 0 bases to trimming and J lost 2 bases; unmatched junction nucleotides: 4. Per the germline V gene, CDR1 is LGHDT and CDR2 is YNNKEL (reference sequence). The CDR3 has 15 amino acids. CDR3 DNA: TGTGCCAGCAGCCAAGAACCGGGACTAACCTACGAGCAGTACTTC. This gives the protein CASSQEPGLTYEQYF.

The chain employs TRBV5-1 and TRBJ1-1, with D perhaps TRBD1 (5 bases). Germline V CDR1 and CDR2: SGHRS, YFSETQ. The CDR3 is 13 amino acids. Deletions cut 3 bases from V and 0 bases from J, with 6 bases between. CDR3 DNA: TGCGCCAGCAGCTCGACAGTGAACACTGAAGCTTTCTTT. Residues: CASSSTVNTEAFF.

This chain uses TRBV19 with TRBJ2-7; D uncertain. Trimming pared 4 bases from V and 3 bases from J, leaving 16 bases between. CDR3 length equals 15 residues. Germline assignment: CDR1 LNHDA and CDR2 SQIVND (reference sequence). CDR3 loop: CASSRRIRNGYEQYF. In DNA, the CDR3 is TGTGCCAGTAGTAGGAGAATACGGAACGGCTACGAGCAGTACTTC.

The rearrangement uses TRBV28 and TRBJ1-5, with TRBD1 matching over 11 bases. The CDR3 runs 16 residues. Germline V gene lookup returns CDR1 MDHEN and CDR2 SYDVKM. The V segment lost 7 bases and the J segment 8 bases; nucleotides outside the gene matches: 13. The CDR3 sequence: CASTVQGQGAVEPQHF. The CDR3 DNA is TGTGCCAGCACCGTCCAAGGACAGGGGGCTGTAGAGCCCCAGCATTTT.

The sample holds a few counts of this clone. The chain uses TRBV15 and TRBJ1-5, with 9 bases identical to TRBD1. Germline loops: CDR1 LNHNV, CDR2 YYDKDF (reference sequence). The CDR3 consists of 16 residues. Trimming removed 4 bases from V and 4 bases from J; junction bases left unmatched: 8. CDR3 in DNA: TGTGCCACCAGCACCTACAGGGGGCTGGGGAATCAGCCCCAGCATTTT. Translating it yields CATSTYRGLGNQPQHF. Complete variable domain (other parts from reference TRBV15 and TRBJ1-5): DAMVIQNPRYQVTQFGKPVTLSCSQTLNHNVMYWYQQKSSQAPKLLFHYYDKDFNNEADTPDNFQSRRPNTSFCFLDIRSPGLGDTAMYLCATSTYRGLGNQPQHFGDGTRLSIL.

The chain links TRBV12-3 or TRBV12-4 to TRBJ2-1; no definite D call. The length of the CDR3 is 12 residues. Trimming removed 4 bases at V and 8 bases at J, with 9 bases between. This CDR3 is CASSSFGDEQFF. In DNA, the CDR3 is TGTGCCAGCAGTTCTTTTGGCGATGAGCAGTTCTTC.

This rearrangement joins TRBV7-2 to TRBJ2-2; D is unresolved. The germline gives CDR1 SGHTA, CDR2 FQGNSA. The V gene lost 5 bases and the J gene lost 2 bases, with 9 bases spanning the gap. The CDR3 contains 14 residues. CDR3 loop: CASSPSRNTGELFF. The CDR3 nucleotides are TGTGCCAGCAGCCCTTCGAGAAACACCGGGGAGCTGTTTTTT.

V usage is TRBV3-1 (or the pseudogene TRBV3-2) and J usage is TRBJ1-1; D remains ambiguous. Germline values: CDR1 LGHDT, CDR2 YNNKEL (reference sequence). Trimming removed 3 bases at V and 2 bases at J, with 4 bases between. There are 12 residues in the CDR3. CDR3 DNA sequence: TGTGCCAGCAGCCAGGCCAACACTGAAGCTTTCTTT. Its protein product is CASSQANTEAFF.

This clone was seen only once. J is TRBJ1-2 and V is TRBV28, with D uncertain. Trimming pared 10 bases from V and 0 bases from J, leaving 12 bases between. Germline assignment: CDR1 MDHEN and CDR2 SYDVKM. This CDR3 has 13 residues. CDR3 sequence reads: CATHGRANYGYTF. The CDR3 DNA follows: TGTGCCACCCATGGGAGGGCTAACTATGGCTACACCTTC.

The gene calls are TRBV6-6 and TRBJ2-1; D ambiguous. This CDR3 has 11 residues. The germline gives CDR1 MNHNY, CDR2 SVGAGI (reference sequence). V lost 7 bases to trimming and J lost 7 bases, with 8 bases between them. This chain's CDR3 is CASIGLNEQFF. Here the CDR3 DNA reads TGTGCCAGCATAGGGCTGAATGAGCAGTTCTTC.

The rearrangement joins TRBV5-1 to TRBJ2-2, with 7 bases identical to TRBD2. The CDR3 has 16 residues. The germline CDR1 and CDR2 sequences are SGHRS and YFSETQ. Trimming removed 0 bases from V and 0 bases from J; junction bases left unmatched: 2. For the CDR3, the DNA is TGCGCCAGCAGCTTGGAGGGAGGGCCGAACACCGGGGAGCTGTTTTTT. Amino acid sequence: CASSLEGGPNTGELFF.

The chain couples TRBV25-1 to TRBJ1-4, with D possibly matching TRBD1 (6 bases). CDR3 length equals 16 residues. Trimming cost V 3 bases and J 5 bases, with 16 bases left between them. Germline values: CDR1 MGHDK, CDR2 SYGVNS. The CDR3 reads CASSDLTGRPNEKLFF. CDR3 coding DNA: TGTGCCAGCAGTGACCTGACAGGCCGCCCCAATGAAAAACTGTTTTTT. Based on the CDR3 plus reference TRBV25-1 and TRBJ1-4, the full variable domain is EADIYQTPRYLVIGTGKKITLECSQTMGHDKMYWYQQDPGMELHLIHYSYGVNSTEKGDLSSESTVSRIRTEHFPLTLESARPSHTSQYLCASSDLTGRPNEKLFFGSGTQLSVL.

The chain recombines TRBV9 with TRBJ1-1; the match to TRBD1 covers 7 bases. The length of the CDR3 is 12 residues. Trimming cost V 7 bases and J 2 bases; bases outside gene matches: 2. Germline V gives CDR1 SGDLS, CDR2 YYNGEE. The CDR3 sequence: CASGTVNTEAFF. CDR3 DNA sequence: TGTGCCAGCGGGACAGTTAACACTGAAGCTTTCTTT.

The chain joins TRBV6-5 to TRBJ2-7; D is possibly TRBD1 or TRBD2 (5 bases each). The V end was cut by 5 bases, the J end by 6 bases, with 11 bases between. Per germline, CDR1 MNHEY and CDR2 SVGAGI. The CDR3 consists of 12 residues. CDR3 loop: CASSQKGSEQYF. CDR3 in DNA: TGTGCCAGCAGTCAAAAGGGGAGCGAGCAGTACTTC.